This TCR beta chain was sequenced in a study of CD8 T cells in ankylosing spondylitis. Broader study findings: Blood from ankylosing spondylitis patients appeared to carry a characteristic roughly 8-variant TCR beta motif. Certain motif variants had earlier been reported in reactive arthritis synovial fluid and blood. Within matched ankylosing spondylitis synovial fluid, disease-linked clones were reportedly significantly enriched. The disease-linked clones had a CD8+ phenotype and low blood frequencies.

Preparation of TCR beta libraries was done by quantitative 5'-RACE with molecular barcodes. TCRdb used MiXCR to reprocess the 5' RACE reads, holding one entry per CDR3 protein. The repertoire holds 100,000 or so distinct CDR3 sequences, roughly 9% seen once, with 30% to 35% in the top ten. This clonotype has ten or more counts. The target antigen is unknown. Trimming took off 5 bases at V and 0 bases at J, with 14 bases between the two ends. The germline V gene has CDR1 SQVTM and CDR2 ANQGSEA. The CDR3 covers 14 residues. The TCR sequence derives from a male donor with ankylosing spondylitis. The material sequenced was blood, either unsorted or a sorted T cell fraction (not recorded which). The chain carries TRBV29-1 and TRBJ2-7, with a tentative D call TRBD2 (5 bases). In DNA, the CDR3 is TGCAGCGTTTTAGGGCGGGCCCCCTCCTACGAGCAGTACTTC. This sequence encodes CSVLGRAPSYEQYF.